This TCR beta chain came from a study of cytomegalovirus exposure and HLA in healthy donors. PCR involved 60 Vbeta and 13 Jbeta primers. The method was immunoSEQ multiplex PCR; TCRdb's version includes in-frame clones alone and lacks a portion of them. The data contain tens of thousands of clones, around three quarters of them singletons. Study results and limitations: The authors later linked a missense DCLRE1C variant to TCR beta V- and J-gene trimming. The study assumed roughly uniform donor sequencing depth for presence/absence analyses.

The germline CDR1 and CDR2 sequences are MGHRA and YSYEKL. V lost 1 base, J lost 0 bases, and 9 bases lay in between. This CDR3 has 15 amino acids. Concerning this clone: The target antigen is unknown.

The V call is TRBV4-1, the J call TRBJ1-1; D ambiguous. The receptor was isolated from a man in his 60s in good health and CMV-seronegative. Input material: PBMCs. The CDR3 loop is CASSQAPRMNTEAFF. The CDR3 DNA sequence: TGCGCCAGCAGCCAAGCCCCCAGAATGAACACTGAAGCTTTCTTT.